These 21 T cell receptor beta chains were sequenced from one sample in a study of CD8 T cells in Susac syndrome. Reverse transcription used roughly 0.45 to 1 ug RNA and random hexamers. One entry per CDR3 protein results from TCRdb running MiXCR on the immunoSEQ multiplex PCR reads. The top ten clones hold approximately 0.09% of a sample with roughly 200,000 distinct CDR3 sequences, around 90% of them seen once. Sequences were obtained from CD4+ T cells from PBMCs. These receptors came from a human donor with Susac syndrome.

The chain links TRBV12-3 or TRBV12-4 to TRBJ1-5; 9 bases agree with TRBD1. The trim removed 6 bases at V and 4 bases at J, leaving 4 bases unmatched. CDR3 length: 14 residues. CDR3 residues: CASRNGQGNQPQHF. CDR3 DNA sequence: TGTGCCAGCAGAAACGGACAGGGGAATCAGCCCCAGCATTTT.

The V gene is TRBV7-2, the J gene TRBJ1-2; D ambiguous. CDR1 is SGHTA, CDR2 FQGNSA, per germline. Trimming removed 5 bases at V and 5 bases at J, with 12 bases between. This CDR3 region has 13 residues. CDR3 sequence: CASSPPYGYGYTF. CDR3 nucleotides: TGTGCCAGCAGCCCACCCTATGGGTATGGCTACACCTTC.

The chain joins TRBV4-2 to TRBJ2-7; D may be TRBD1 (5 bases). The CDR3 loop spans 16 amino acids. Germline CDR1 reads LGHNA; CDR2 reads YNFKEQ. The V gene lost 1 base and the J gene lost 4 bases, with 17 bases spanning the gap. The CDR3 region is CASSQVWQGEEYEQYF. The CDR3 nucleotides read TGTGCCAGCAGCCAAGTCTGGCAGGGTGAAGAGTACGAGCAGTACTTC.

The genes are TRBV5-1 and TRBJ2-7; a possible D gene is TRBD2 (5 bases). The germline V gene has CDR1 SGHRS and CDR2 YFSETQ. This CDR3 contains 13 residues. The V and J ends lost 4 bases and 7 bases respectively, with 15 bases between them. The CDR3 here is CASSLGLNLEQYF. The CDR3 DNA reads TGCGCCAGCAGCCTAGGACTCAACCTGGAGCAGTACTTC.

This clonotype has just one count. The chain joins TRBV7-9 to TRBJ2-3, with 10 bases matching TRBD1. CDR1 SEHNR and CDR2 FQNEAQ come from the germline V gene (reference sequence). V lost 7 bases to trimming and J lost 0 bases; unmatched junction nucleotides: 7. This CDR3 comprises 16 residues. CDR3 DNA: TGTGCCAGCACGCAGACAGGGGGCTTAAGCACAGATACGCAGTATTTT. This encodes CASTQTGGLSTDTQYF.

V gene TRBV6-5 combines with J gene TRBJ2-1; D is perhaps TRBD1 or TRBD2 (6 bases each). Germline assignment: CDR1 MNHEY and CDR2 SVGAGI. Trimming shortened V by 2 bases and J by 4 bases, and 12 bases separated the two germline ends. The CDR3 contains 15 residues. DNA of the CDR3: TGTGCCAGCAGTTACAAGGCGGGACATTACAATGAGCAGTTCTTC. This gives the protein CASSYKAGHYNEQFF.

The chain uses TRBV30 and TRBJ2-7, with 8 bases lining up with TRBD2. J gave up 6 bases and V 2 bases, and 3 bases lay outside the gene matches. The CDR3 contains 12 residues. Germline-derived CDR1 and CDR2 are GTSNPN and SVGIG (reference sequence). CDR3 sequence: CAWSRGGSEQYF. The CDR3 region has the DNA TGTGCCTGGAGTCGGGGGGGGTCCGAGCAGTACTTC.

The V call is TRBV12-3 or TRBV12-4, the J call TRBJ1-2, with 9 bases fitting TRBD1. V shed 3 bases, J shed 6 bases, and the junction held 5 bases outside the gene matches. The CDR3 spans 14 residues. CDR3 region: CASSLGQGLHGYTF. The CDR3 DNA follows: TGTGCCAGCAGTTTGGGACAGGGTCTACATGGCTACACCTTC.

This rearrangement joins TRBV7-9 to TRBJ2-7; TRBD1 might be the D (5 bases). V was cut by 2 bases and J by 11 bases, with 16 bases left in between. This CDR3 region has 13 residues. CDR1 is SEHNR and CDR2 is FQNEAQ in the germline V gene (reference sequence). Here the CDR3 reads CASSLNQGQLEYF. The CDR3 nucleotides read TGTGCCAGCAGCTTAAACCAGGGTCAATTGGAGTACTTC.

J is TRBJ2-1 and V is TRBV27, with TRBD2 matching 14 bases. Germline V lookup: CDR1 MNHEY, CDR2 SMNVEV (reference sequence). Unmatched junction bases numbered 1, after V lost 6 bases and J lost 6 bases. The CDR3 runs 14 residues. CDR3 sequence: CASRGLAGGNEQFF. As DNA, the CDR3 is TGTGCCAGCAGAGGACTAGCGGGGGGCAATGAGCAGTTCTTC.

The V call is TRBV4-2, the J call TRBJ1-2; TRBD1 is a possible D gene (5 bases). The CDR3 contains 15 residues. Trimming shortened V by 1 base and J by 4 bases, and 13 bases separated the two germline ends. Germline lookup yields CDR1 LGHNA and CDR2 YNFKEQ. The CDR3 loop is CASSQGGGRTYGYTF. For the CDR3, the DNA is TGTGCCAGCAGCCAAGGGGGGGGACGGACCTATGGCTACACCTTC.

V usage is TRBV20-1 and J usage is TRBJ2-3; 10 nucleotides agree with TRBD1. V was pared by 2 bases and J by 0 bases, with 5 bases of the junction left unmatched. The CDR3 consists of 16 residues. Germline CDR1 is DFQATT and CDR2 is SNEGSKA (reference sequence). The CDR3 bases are TGCAGTGCTAGAACGGGACAGGGGTCTAGCACAGATACGCAGTATTTT. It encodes CSARTGQGSSTDTQYF.

The CDR3 coding sequence is TGTGCCAGCAGTGAAAGAACAGCCGGGCACAATGAGCAGTTCTTC. Translated: CASSERTAGHNEQFF. The chain combines TRBV2 with TRBJ2-1, with D unclear. V was pared by 2 bases and J by 5 bases, with 13 bases between. The CDR3 sequence is 15 residues long. Germline-derived CDR1 and CDR2 are SNHLY and FYNNEI. Full variable domain (missing parts from reference TRBV2 and TRBJ2-1): EPEVTQTPSHQVTQMGQEVILRCVPISNHLYFYWYRQILGQKVEFLVSFYNNEISEKSEIFDDQFSVERPDGSNFTLKIRSTKLEDSAMYFCASSERTAGHNEQFFGPGTRLTVL.

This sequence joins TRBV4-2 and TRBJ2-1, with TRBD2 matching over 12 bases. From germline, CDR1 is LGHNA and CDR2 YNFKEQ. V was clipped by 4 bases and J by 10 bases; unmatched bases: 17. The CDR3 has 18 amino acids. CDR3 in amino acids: CASSRGTTGTSGPGEQFF. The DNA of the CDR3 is TGTGCCAGCAGCCGAGGGACAACCGGGACTAGCGGGCCGGGGGAGCAGTTCTTC.

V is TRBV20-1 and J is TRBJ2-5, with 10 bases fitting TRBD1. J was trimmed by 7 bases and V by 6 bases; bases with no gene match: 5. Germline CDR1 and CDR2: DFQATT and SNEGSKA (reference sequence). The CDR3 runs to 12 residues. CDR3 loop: CSARQGARTQYF. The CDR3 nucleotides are TGCAGTGCGAGACAGGGGGCGAGGACCCAGTACTTC.

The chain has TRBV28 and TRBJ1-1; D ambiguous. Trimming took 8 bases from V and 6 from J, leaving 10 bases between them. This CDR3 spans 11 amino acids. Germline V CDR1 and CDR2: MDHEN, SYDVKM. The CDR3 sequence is CASLSFSEAFF. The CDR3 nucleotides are TGTGCCAGCCTCTCTTTTTCTGAAGCTTTCTTT.

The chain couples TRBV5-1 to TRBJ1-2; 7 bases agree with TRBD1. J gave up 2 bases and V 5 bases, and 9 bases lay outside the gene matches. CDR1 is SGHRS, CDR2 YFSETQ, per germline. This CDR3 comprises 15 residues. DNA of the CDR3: TGCGCCAGCAGATATACAGGGGATGACAACTATGGCTACACCTTC. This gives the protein CASRYTGDDNYGYTF.

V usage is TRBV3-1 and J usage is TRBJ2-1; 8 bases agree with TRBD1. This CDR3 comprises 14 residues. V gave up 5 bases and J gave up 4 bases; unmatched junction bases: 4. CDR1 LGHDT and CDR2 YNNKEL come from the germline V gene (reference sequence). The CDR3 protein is CASSSRTGYNEQFF. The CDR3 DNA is TGTGCCAGCAGCTCACGGACAGGGTACAATGAGCAGTTCTTC.

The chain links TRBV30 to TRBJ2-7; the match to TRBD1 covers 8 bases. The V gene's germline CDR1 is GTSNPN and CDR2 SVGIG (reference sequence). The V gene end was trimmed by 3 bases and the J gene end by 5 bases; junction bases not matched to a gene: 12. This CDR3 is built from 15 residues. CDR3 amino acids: CAWSYLDRAFHEQYF. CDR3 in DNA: TGTGCCTGGAGCTATCTGGACAGGGCTTTCCACGAGCAGTACTTC.

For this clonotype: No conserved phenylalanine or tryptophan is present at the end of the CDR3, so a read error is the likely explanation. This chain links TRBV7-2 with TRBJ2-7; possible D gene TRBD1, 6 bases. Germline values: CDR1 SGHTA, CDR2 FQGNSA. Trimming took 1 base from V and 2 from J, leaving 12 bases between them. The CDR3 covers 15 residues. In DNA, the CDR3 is TGTGCCAGCAGCTTAGGTCGTGACAGGACCTACGAGCAGTACTTG. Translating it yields CASSLGRDRTYEQYL.

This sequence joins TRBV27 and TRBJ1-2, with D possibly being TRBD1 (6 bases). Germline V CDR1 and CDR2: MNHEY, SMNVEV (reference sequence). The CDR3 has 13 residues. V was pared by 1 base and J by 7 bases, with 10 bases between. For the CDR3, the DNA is TGTGCCAGCAGTTTATTGGAAGGGGGTGGCTACACCTTC. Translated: CASSLLEGGGYTF.